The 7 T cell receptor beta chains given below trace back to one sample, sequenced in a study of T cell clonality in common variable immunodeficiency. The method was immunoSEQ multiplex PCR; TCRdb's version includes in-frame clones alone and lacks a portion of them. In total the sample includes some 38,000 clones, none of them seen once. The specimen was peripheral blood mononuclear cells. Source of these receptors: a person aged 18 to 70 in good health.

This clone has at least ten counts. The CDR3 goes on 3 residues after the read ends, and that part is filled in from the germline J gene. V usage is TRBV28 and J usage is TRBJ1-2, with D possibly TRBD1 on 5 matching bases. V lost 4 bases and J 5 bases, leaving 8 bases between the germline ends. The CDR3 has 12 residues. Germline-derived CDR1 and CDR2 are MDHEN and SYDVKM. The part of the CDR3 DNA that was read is TGTGCCAGCAGTTCCGACAGATATGGC. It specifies CASSSDRYG. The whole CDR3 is CASSSDRYGYTF.

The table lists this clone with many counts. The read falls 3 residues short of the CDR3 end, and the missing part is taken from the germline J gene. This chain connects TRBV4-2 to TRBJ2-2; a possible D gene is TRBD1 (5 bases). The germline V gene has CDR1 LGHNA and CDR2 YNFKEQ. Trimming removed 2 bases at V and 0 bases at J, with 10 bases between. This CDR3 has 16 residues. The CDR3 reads CASSQLGATNTGELFF. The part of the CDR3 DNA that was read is TGTGCCAGCAGCCAACTTGGGGCGACGAACACCGGGGAG.

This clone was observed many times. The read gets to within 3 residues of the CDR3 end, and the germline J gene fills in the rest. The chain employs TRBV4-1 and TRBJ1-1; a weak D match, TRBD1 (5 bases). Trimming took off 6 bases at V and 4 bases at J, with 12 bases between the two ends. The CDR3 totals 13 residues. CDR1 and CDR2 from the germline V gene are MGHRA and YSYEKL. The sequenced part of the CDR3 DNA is TGCGCCAGCAGGGAAGGGGATAGCACTGAA. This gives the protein CASREGDSTE. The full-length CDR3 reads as CASREGDSTEAFF.

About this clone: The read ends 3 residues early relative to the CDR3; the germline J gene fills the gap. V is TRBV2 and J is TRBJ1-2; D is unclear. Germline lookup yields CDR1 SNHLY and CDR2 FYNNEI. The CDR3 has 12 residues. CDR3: CASSEGTDTYTF. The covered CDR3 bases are TGTGCCAGCAGTGAAGGCACAGATACC.

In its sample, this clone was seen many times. CDR3 amino acids: CAIRGLAGVFEQYF. The covered CDR3 bases are TGTGCCATCAGGGGTCTAGCGGGAGTTTTCGAG. The rearrangement links TRBV10-3 to TRBJ2-7, with 10 bases aligning to TRBD2. Read coverage stops 3 residues before the CDR3 terminus; the germline J gene supplies the remainder. V lost 6 bases, J lost 6 bases, and 8 bases stayed unmatched. CDR1 is ENHRY, CDR2 SYGVKD, per germline. The CDR3 runs to 14 residues.

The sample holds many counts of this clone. CDR3 DNA (partial): TGCAGCGTTCCCGGGACAGGACAAGAGACC. It is translated as CSVPGTGQET. The full CDR3 sequence reads CSVPGTGQETQYF. The rearrangement links TRBV29-1 to TRBJ2-5; 8 nucleotides match TRBD1. The read is 3 residues too short to cover the CDR3 end, so that end is filled in from the germline J gene. Trimming at V came to 5 bases and at J to 2 bases, leaving 4 bases not matched to a gene. CDR1 is SQVTM and CDR2 is ANQGSEA in the germline V gene. This CDR3 is 13 amino acids long.

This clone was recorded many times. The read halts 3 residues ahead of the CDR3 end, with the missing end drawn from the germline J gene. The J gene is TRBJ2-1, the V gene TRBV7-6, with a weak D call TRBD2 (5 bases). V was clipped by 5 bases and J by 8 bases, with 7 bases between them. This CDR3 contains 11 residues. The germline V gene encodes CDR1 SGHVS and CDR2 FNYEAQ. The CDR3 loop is CASSVGDEQFF. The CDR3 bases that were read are TGTGCCAGCAGCGTCGGGGATGAG.